These 21 T cell receptor beta chains were all obtained from the same sample, sequenced in a study of T cells in localized non-small cell lung cancer. Here immunoSEQ multiplex PCR was the method, and the copy in TCRdb shows in-frame clones only, minus some. The profile shows roughly 2,000 clones, roughly 22% of them singletons. The source material was lung tumor tissue, sampled before any cancer treatment. Receptors were obtained from a male donor at least 60 years old with stage II lung adenocarcinoma.

By proportion, this clone is large. The V gene is TRBV6-8, the J gene TRBJ2-1; weak D call: TRBD2 (6 bases). Trimming cost V 5 bases and J 4 bases, with 12 bases left between them. From germline, CDR1 is MNHGY and CDR2 SAAAGT. The CDR3 consists of 14 residues. The CDR3 sequence: CASSELGGYNEQFF. The DNA of the CDR3 is TGTGCCAGCAGTGAGTTGGGGGGATACAATGAGCAGTTCTTC.

This clone is termed medium-sized. The V gene is TRBV11-3, the J gene TRBJ1-5; D unresolved. CDR3 size: 16 residues. Trimming pared 6 bases from V and 2 bases from J, leaving 17 bases between. The germline V gene has CDR1 SGHNT and CDR2 YENEEA. The CDR3 sequence: CASRPRSRRGNQPQHF. The CDR3 nucleotides are TGTGCCAGCAGACCAAGGTCTCGTCGAGGCAATCAGCCCCAGCATTTT. Combining the CDR3 with reference TRBV11-3 and TRBJ1-5 gives the whole variable domain EAGVVQSPRYKIIEKKQPVAFWCNPISGHNTLYWYLQNLGQGPELLIRYENEEAVDDSQLPKDRFSAERLKGVDSTLKIQPAELGDSAVYLCASRPRSRRGNQPQHFGDGTRLSIL.

The gene calls are TRBV30 and TRBJ1-4; 11 bases are a match to TRBD1. V lost 7 bases to trimming and J lost 2 bases; unmatched junction nucleotides: 9. The CDR3 runs 16 residues. Germline V gene sequence: CDR1 GTSNPN, CDR2 SVGIG (reference sequence). CDR3 protein: CASTDRGRTTNEKLFF. For the CDR3, the DNA is TGTGCCTCCACGGACAGGGGGCGGACGACTAATGAAAAACTGTTTTTT.

The rearrangement links TRBV9 to TRBJ2-7; 9 bases match TRBD2. Per the germline V gene, CDR1 is SGDLS and CDR2 is YYNGEE. The junction had 9 bases not matched to a gene; V was cut back by 6 bases and J by 5 bases. This CDR3 is built from 14 residues. The CDR3 reads CASTAGGRVDEQYF. The DNA for the CDR3 is TGTGCCAGCACTGCGGGGGGGCGAGTCGACGAGCAGTACTTC.

V and J are TRBV30 and TRBJ2-2; 9 nucleotides align to TRBD2. The germline V gene encodes CDR1 GTSNPN and CDR2 SVGIG (reference sequence). The V gene end was trimmed by 2 bases and the J gene end by 7 bases; junction bases not matched to a gene: 11. This CDR3 comprises 16 residues. CDR3: CAWSYGLAGMVGELFF. CDR3 in DNA: TGTGCCTGGAGTTACGGGCTAGCGGGGATGGTCGGGGAGCTGTTTTTT.

This chain joins TRBV11-3 and TRBJ2-5; the D gene is possibly TRBD2 (7 bases). The germline V gene encodes CDR1 SGHNT and CDR2 YENEEA. Trimming cost V 7 bases and J 4 bases, with 19 bases left between them. The length of the CDR3 is 15 residues. CDR3 amino acids: CASTQRGGRLETQYF. The DNA for the CDR3 is TGTGCCAGCACCCAGAGGGGGGGGCGGCTAGAGACCCAGTACTTC.

The chain uses TRBV18 and TRBJ2-7; tentatively, D is TRBD1 or TRBD2 (5 bases each). CDR3 length: 14 amino acids. Germline V CDR1 and CDR2: KGHSH, LQKENI. Trimming shortened V by 3 bases and J by 3 bases, and 12 bases separated the two germline ends. The CDR3 loop is CASSPEGQSYEQYF. CDR3 nucleotide sequence: TGTGCCAGCTCACCTGAGGGGCAGAGCTACGAGCAGTACTTC.

The chain is built from TRBV6-7 and TRBJ2-1; D not certain. TRBV6-7 is an ORF, with its function uncertain. V was trimmed by 11 bases and J by 1 base, leaving 6 bases between them. The length of the CDR3 is 11 residues. CDR3 bases: TGTGCCGCACAGTCCTACAATGAGCAGTTCTTC. Its protein is CAAQSYNEQFF.

A few counts support this clone. V is TRBV29-1 and J is TRBJ1-1; maybe TRBD1 (6 bases). The V end lost 7 bases, the J end lost 1 base, and 13 bases lay between the germline ends. The CDR3 sequence is 13 residues long. Germline V CDR1 and CDR2: SQVTM, ANQGSEA. In DNA form, the CDR3 reads TGCAGCGGAAGAACGGGACAGAACACTGAAGCTTTCTTT. Protein sequence: CSGRTGQNTEAFF.

This clone ranks as medium-sized. The chain links TRBV6-8 to TRBJ1-3, with D unresolved. The V end lost 5 bases, the J end lost 0 bases, and 11 bases lay between the germline ends. Germline V lookup: CDR1 MNHGY, CDR2 SAAAGT. The CDR3 runs 15 residues. This CDR3 reads CASSRPGISGNTIYF. The CDR3 nucleotides read TGTGCCAGCAGTAGACCGGGTATCTCTGGAAACACCATATATTTT.

In this sample, this clone is medium-sized. The chain joins TRBV19 to TRBJ1-1, with D perhaps matching TRBD1 (5 bases). The germline V gene encodes CDR1 LNHDA and CDR2 SQIVND (reference sequence). V was pared by 7 bases and J by 3 bases, with 15 bases between. The CDR3 runs to 14 residues. The CDR3 DNA reads as TGTGCCAGTACCCCTAGGGGAGGGGACACTGAAGCTTTCTTT. Its protein is CASTPRGGDTEAFF.

The chain has TRBV5-1 and TRBJ1-1; a weak D match, TRBD1 (5 bases). The ends were cut back, 1 base at V and 3 bases at J, with 10 bases in the middle. The CDR3 is 14 amino acids. The germline V gene encodes CDR1 SGHRS and CDR2 YFSETQ. CDR3 bases: TGCGCCAGCAGCTTGCAGCTCAGGGACACTGAAGCTTTCTTT. Translating it yields CASSLQLRDTEAFF.

This chain connects TRBV23-1 to TRBJ1-5; D call uncertain. TRBV23-1 is an ORF for which the function is uncertain. V lost 3 bases to trimming and J lost 4 bases, with 7 bases between them. This CDR3 comprises 13 residues. This chain's CDR3 is CASSQGWNQPQHF. CDR3 coding DNA: TGCGCCAGCAGTCAGGGCTGGAATCAGCCCCAGCATTTT.

This clone has more than one count but fewer than ten. The chain couples TRBV11-3 to TRBJ1-1, with D possibly matching TRBD1 (5 bases). The germline V and J ends were trimmed by 3 bases and 0 bases, with 14 bases remaining between them. The CDR3 is 16 amino acids. Germline V gene lookup returns CDR1 SGHNT and CDR2 YENEEA. CDR3 residues: CASSLAGGNMNTEAFF. The CDR3 DNA sequence: TGTGCCAGCAGCTTGGCCGGGGGTAACATGAACACTGAAGCTTTCTTT.

The sample holds a few counts of this clone. The V gene is TRBV28, the J gene TRBJ1-1, with D possibly TRBD1 on 5 matching bases. V was cut by 3 bases and J by 1 base, with 9 bases left in between. Germline CDR1 and CDR2: MDHEN and SYDVKM. This CDR3 contains 14 residues. CDR3 sequence reads: CASSLAGTNTEAFF. The CDR3 DNA reads TGTGCCAGCAGTTTGGCGGGGACGAACACTGAAGCTTTCTTT. Combining the CDR3 with reference TRBV28 and TRBJ1-1 gives the whole variable domain DVKVTQSSRYLVKRTGEKVFLECVQDMDHENMFWYRQDPGLGLRLIYFSYDVKMKEKGDIPEGYSVSREKKERFSLILESASTNQTSMYLCASSLAGTNTEAFFGQGTRLTVV.

Only a few counts were recorded for this clone. The DNA of the CDR3 is TGTGCCAGCAGAAATAGCGGGGGGGCTGAGACCCAGTACTTC. Translated, it gives CASRNSGGAETQYF. The chain employs TRBV6-8 and TRBJ2-5; 11 bases match TRBD2. Germline V gene lookup returns CDR1 MNHGY and CDR2 SAAAGT. Trimming removed 6 bases from V and 5 bases from J; junction bases left unmatched: 5. The CDR3 contains 14 residues.

V and J are TRBV5-1 and TRBJ2-5; 10 bases map to TRBD1. CDR1 is SGHRS and CDR2 is YFSETQ in the germline V gene. J gave up 4 bases and V 0 bases, and 3 bases lay outside the gene matches. This CDR3 spans 15 amino acids. CDR3 protein: CASSLAGQGGETQYF. Written as DNA, the CDR3 is TGCGCCAGCAGCTTGGCAGGACAGGGGGGAGAGACCCAGTACTTC.

This clone was seen only a few times. V gene TRBV6-1 combines with J gene TRBJ1-6; no definite D call. The germline V gene has CDR1 MNHNS and CDR2 SASEGT. The CDR3 has 12 residues. Deletions cut 1 base from V and 10 bases from J, with 5 bases between. The CDR3: CASSEGYSPLHF. As DNA, the CDR3 is TGTGCCAGCAGTGAAGGGTACTCACCCCTCCACTTT.

The V call is TRBV19, the J call TRBJ2-3, with a possible D match to TRBD1 (6 bases). Trimming took off 4 bases at V and 2 bases at J, with 13 bases between the two ends. The CDR3 contains 15 residues. Germline V gene data show CDR1 as LNHDA and CDR2 as SQIVND (reference sequence). The CDR3 nucleotides read TGTGCCAGTAGTAAAAGGACAGATCCCACAGATACGCAGTATTTT. Translation: CASSKRTDPTDTQYF.

This clone is categorized as large. The chain recombines TRBV6-8 with TRBJ1-1, with D hard to call. The V end lost 10 bases, the J end lost 4 bases, and 13 bases lay between the germline ends. This CDR3 is 12 amino acids long. Germline CDR1 and CDR2: MNHGY and SAAAGT. The CDR3 DNA reads TGTGCCACCAGAGGAGGGTTCACTGAAGCTTTCTTT. Translating gives CATRGGFTEAFF.

The genes are TRBV4-1 and TRBJ2-1; perhaps TRBD2 as D (6 bases). CDR1 MGHRA and CDR2 YSYEKL come from the germline V gene. The V and J ends lost 2 bases and 4 bases respectively, with 18 bases between them. The CDR3 totals 17 residues. For the CDR3, the DNA is TGCGCCAGCAGCCAACGTGGGTCTCGCGGGGTGTACAATGAGCAGTTCTTC. Translating it yields CASSQRGSRGVYNEQFF.